The present T cell receptor (beta chain) was sequenced within a study of T cells in Graves' hyperthyroidism and ophthalmopathy (dated by TCRdb to about 2019). As for the study more broadly: Peripheral blood was sampled at the time of initial diagnosis, prior to any treatment. A discovery cohort of about 96 patients, roughly 45 with Graves' ophthalmopathy and 57 with stable Graves' hyperthyroidism, was used to find distinguishing TCR V-J signatures. Prospective prediction of ophthalmopathy was tested in an independent validation cohort consisting of 18 hyperthyroidism patients and 15 or so patients who later progressed to ophthalmopathy. The roughly 94 discovery patients were randomly split 7:3 into training and test sets. In addition, the study compared T-cell repertoires in thyroid tissue and in blood from roughly six Graves' hyperthyroidism patients. After blood sampling, hyperthyroidism patients were treated with methimazole at a starting dose of 30 mg daily, and ophthalmopathy patients were treated with high-dose intravenous methylprednisolone. The paper reports TCR Vbeta CDR3 sequencing of approximately 140 peripheral blood samples: some 41 ophthalmopathy, approximately 74 hyperthyroidism and approximately 17 progressor patients.

The TCR beta CDR3 regions were amplified from RNA transcripts. The TCR CDR3 was subjected to a first round of RT-PCR using the HTBI primer set and the Qiagen OneStep RT-PCR kit. The libraries were constructed in a second round of multiplex PCR and then size-selected and purified. Sequencing of the libraries was done on an Illumina HiSeq2000 using paired-end 100 bp reads. In the paper's pipeline: SOAPnuke was used to process the raw data, removing reads that contained adapters or uncalled bases, had a mean Phred below 15, or lacked an exact match to the constant primer or identifier. COPE v1.2.5 was used to merge high-quality paired reads, and clonotypes were defined as unique nucleotide sequences. MiTCR v1.1 was used to align clonotypes to the IMGT TRBV, TRBD and TRBJ reference segments. Analysis was restricted to V-J combinations with a frequency above 0.0001, which covered about 99% of repertoires. A TCS score was defined as the ratio between F50 (clonal expansion) and ExV (chaos), using BLOSUM62-based TCRdist between CDR3 peptides within each V-J. Welch's t-statistics and random forest reduced some 510 V-J features to about 12, which were used in a naive Bayes classifier (R e1071). The public sequencing data were trimmed at Q25 with fastp and processed into clonotypes with MiXCR by TCRdb, which kept only in-frame beta chains. A single entry per CDR3 protein holds the most common genes and DNA from its merged rows. TCRdb, not the original authors, processed these V and J calls. The sample table records about 690,000 distinct CDR3 sequences; approximately 15% of these occur just once. In total, the top ten clones hold less than 20% of the sample.

A patient counted as having stable Graves' hyperthyroidism if no progression to ophthalmopathy occurred over 18 months of follow-up. Hyperthyroidism patients were aged 18 to 65 years and newly diagnosed, with disease duration of less than 2 months. The study excluded patients with uncontrolled infections, other autoimmune diseases, pregnancy or lactation. Diagnoses were based on clinical symptoms, serum thyroxine and TRAb, thyroid ultrasound and orbital computed tomography. PBMCs were separated from roughly 10 ml of fresh peripheral blood using Ficoll-Paque density gradient centrifugation. Total RNA was extracted using Trizol reagent, and RNA quality was assessed on an Agilent 2100 Bioanalyzer. This clonotype was counted a few times. There is no known antigen for this receptor. Base qualities were left out, and no much larger clone turns up one base away. What the study reported, not specific to this receptor: In validation, progression to ophthalmopathy was predicted by the model with nearly 71% sensitivity and 72% to 85% specificity, a median of around 6.5 months before onset. Most expanded thyroid clonotypes (frequency above 0.001) were also detected in blood, suggesting blood repertoires may reflect thyroid immune responses. In cross-validation, a model built on a 13 V-J signature told ophthalmopathy apart from stable hyperthyroidism with 85% to 90% sensitivity and roughly 83% specificity, and in testing the same model reached 80%/75%. No statistical method was used to fix the sample size in advance, and group allocation was not hidden from the investigators.

The CDR3 covers 14 residues, taking in both the cysteine and the phenylalanine. Of the read, only the CDR3 DNA is kept; its 42 bases are in frame from base 1. V loses 0 bases of germline sequence and J loses 3 bases, and the interval between the two ends is 7 bases. Reading the germline V gene gives CDR1 SGHRS and CDR2 YFSETQ. The chain links TRBV5-1 with TRBJ2-1; TRBD2 might be the D gene, on 5 matching bases. The origin of this receptor is a man aged 45 to 65 with Graves' hyperthyroidism. What was sequenced was blood. DNA sequence: TGCGCCAGCAGCTTGGAGGGAGTCTACAATGAGCAGTTCTTC. It codes for CASSLEGVYNEQFF.